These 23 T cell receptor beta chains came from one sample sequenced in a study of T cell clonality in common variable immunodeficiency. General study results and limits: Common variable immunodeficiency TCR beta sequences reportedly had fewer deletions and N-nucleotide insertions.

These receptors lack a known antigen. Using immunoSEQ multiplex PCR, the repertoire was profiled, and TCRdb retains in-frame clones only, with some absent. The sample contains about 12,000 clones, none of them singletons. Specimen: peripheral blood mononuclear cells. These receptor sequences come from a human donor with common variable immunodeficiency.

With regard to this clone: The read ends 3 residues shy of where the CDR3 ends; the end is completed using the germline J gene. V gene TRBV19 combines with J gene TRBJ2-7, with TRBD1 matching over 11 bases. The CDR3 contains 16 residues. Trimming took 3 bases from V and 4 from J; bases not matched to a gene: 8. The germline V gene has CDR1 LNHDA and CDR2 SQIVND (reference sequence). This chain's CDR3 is CASSIYTGTGGYEQYF. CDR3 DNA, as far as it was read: TGTGCCAGTAGTATCTACACCGGGACAGGGGGTTACGAG.

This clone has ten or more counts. The sequenced part of the CDR3 DNA is TGCAGCGTTTGTCCTGCGATAGCTAGCGACGAG. Its translation is CSVCPAIASDE. The full CDR3 sequence reads CSVCPAIASDEQYF. This sequence joins TRBV29-1 and TRBJ2-7, with D possibly being TRBD2 (6 bases). The CDR3 end falls 3 residues outside the read, so it is completed with the germline J gene. The V and J ends lost 5 bases and 5 bases respectively, with 19 bases between them. Germline V gives CDR1 SQVTM, CDR2 ANQGSEA. The CDR3 runs 14 residues.

CDR3 region: CASSGPGGSYEQYF. CDR3 DNA (partial): TGTGCCAGCAGTGGCCCAGGGGGCTCCTACGAG. The chain combines TRBV6-1 with TRBJ2-7; 7 bases are a match to TRBD1. Read data end 3 residues before the CDR3 end; the end is taken from the germline J gene. The CDR3 has 14 residues. With V trimmed by 4 bases and J by 0 bases, 3 bases remained unmatched. Germline V gene data show CDR1 as MNHNS and CDR2 as SASEGT.

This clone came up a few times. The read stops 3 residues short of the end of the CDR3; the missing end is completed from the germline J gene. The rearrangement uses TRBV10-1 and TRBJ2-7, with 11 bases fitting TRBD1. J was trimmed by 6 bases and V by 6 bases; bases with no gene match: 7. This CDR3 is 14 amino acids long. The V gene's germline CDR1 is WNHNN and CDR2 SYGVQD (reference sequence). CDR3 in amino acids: CASSAGTGGREQYF. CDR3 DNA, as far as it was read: TGCGCCAGCAGCGCCGGGACAGGGGGTCGCGAG.

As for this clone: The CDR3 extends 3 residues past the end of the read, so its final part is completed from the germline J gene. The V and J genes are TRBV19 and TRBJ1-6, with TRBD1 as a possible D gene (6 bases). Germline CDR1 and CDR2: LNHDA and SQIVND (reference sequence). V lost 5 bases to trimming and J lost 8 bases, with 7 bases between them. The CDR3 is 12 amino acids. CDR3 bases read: TGTGCCAGTAGTGAGGGGGATTCACCC. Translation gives CASSEGDSP. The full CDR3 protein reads CASSEGDSPLHF.

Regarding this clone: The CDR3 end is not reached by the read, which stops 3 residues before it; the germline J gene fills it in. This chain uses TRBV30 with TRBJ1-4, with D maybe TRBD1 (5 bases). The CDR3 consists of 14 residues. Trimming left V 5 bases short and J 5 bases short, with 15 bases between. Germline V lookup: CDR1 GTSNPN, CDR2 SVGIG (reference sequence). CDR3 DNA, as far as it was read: TGTGCCTGGGGCGGGGGTCATCTAAATGAAAAA. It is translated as CAWGGGHLNEK. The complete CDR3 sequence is CAWGGGHLNEKLFF. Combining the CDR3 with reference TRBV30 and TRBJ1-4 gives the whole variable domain SQTIHQWPATLVQPVGSPLSLECTVEGTSNPNLYWYRQAAGRGLQLLFYSVGIGQISSEVPQNLSASRPQDRQFILSSKKLLLSDSGFYLCAWGGGHLNEKLFFGSGTQLSVL.

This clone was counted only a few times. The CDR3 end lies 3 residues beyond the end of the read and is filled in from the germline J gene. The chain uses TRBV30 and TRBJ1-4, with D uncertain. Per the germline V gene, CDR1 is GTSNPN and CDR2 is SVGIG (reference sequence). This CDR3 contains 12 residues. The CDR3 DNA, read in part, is TGTGCCTGGAGTGTAGGAGGGTACAAA. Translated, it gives CAWSVGGYK. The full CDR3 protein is CAWSVGGYKLFF.

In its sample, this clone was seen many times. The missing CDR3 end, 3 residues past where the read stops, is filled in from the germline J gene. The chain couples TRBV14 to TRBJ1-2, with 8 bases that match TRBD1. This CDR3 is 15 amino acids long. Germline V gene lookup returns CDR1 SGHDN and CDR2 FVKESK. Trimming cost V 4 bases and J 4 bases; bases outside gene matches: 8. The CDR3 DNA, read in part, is TGTGCCAGCAGCCTACGACAGGGGAAGGGCTATGGC. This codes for CASSLRQGKGYG. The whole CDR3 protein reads CASSLRQGKGYGYTF.

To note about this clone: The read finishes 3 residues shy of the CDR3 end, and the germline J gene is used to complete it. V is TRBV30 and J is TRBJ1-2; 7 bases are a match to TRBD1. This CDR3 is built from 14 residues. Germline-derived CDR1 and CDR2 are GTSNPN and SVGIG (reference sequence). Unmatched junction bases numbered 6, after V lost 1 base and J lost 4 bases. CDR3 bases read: TGTGCCTGGAGTGATCCAAGGGACAGCTATGGC. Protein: CAWSDPRDSYG. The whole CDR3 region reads CAWSDPRDSYGYTF.

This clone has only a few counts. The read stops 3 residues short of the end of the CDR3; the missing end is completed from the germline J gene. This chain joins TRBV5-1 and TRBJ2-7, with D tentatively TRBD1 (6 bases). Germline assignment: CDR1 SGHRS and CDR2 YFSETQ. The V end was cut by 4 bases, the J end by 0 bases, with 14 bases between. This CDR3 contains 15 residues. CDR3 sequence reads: CASSPGTFLSYEQYF. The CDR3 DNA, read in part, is TGCGCCAGCAGCCCAGGGACATTCCTCTCCTACGAG.

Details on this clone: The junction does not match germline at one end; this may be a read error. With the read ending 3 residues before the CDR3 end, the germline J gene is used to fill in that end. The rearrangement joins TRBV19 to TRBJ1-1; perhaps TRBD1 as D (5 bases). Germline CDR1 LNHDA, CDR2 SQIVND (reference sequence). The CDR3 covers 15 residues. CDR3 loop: CANSPPGGELAEAFF. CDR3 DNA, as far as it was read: TGTGCCAATAGTCCCCCGGGAGGGGAGTTAGCTGAA.

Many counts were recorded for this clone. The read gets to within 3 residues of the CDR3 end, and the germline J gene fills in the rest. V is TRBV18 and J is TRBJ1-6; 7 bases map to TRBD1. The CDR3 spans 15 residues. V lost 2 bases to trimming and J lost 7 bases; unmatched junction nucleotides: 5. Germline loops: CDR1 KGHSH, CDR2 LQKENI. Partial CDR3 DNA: TGTGCCAGCTCACCAATACAGGGGCGCAATTCACCC. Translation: CASSPIQGRNSP. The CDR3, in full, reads CASSPIQGRNSPLHF.

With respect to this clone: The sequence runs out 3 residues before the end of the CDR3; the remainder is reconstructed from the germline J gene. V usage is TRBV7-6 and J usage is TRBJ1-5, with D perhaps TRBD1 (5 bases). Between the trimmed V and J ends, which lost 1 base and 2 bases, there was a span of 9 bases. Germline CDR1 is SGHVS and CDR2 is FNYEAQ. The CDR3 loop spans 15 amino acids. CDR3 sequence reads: CASSLEWGGNQPQHF. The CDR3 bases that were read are TGTGCCAGCAGCTTAGAATGGGGGGGCAATCAGCCC.

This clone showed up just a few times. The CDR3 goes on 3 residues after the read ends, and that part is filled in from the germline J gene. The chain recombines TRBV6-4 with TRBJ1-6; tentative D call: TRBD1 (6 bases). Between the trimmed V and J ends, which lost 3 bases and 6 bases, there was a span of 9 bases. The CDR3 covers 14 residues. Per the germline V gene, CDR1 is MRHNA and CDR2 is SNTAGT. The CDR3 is CASSEGAGNSPLHF. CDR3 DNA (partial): TGTGCCAGCAGTGAGGGGGCGGGTAATTCACCC.

CDR3 protein: CASSAPGTFGYTF. CDR3 DNA (partial): TGTGCCAGCAGCGCCCCCGGGACTTTTGGC. The V call is TRBV7-9, the J call TRBJ1-2; possibly TRBD1 for D (5 bases). The read is 3 residues too short to cover the CDR3 end, so that end is filled in from the germline J gene. The V end was cut by 5 bases, the J end by 7 bases, with 14 bases between. The germline V gene has CDR1 SEHNR and CDR2 FQNEAQ (reference sequence). The CDR3 has 13 residues.

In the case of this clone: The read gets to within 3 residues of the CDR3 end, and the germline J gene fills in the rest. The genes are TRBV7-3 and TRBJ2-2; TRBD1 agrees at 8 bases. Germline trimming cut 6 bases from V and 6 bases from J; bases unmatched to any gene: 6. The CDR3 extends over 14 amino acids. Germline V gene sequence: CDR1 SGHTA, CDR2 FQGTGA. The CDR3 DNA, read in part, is TGTGCCAGCAGGTTGGACAGGGCGGCCGGGGAG. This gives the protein CASRLDRAAGE. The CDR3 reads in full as CASRLDRAAGELFF.

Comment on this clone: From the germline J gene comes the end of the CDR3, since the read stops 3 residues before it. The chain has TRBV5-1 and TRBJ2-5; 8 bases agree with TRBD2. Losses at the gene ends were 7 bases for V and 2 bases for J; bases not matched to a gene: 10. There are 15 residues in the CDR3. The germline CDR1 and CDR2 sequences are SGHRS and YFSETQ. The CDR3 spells CASGLAGTNQETQYF. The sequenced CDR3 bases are TGCGCCAGCGGATTAGCGGGAACAAATCAAGAGACC.

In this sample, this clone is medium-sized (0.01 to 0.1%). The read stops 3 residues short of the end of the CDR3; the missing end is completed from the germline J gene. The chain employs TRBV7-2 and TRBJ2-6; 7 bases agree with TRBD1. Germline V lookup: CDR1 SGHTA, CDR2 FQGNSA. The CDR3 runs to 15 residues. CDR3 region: CASRRGQVAMEVLTF. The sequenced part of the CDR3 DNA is TGTGCCAGCAGACGAGGACAGGTGGCTATGGAGGTC.

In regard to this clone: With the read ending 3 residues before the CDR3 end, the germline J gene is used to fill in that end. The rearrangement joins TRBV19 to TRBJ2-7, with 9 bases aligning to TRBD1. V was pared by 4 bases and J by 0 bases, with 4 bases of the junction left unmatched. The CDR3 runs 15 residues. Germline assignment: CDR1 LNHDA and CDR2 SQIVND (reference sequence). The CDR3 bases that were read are TGTGCCAGTAGTAGGGACAGGGCGAGCTCCTACGAG. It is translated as CASSRDRASSYE. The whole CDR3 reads CASSRDRASSYEQYF.

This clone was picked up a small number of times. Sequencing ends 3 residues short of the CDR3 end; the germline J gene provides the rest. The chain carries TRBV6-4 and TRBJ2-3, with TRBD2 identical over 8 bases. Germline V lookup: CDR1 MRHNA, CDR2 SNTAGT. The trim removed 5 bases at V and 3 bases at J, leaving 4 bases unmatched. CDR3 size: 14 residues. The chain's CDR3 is CASSSGGPTDTQYF. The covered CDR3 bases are TGTGCCAGCAGTAGCGGGGGCCCTACAGATACG.

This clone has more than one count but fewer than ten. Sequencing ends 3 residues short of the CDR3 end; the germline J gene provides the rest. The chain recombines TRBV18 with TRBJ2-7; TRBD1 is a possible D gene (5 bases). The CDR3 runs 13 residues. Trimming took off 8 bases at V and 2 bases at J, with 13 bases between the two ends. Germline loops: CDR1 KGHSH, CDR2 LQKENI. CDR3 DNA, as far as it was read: TGTGCCAGCCACACCGACAGACCCTACGAG. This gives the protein CASHTDRPYE. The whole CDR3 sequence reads CASHTDRPYEQYF.

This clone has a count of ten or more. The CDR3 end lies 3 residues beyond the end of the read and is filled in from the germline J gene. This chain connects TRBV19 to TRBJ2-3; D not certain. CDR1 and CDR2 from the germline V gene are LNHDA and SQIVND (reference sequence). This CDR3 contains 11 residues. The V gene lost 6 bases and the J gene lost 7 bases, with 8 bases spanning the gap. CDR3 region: CASRSLYTQYF. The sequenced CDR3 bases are TGTGCCAGTAGAAGCCTTTATACG.

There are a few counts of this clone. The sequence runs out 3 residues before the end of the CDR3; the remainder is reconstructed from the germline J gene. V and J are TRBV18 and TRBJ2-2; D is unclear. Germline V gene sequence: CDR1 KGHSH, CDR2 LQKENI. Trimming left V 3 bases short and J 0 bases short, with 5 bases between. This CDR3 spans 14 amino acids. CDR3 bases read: TGTGCCAGCTCACCTCTGTCGAACACCGGGGAG. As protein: CASSPLSNTGE. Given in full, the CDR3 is CASSPLSNTGELFF. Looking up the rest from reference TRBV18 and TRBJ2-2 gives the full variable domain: NAGVMQNPRHLVRRRGQEARLRCSPMKGHSHVYWYRQLPEEGLKFMVYLQKENIIDESGMPKERFSAEFPKEGPSILRIQQVVRGDSAAYFCASSPLSNTGELFFGEGSRLTVL.